This T cell receptor beta chain was captured in a study of cytomegalovirus exposure and HLA in healthy donors. For the study at large: The platform used for the 120 validation repertoires matched that of the 650 to 750 first-cohort repertoires, a later analysis reported. Study observations and caveats: It was 164 TCR beta chains that were listed as cytomegalovirus-associated. The tendency of first-cohort TCR clusters to co-occur in the roughly 130 validation repertoires was the finding of a later analysis.

Clones were sequenced by immunoSEQ multiplex PCR, and TCRdb holds only the in-frame ones, with some missing. The table records over 150,000 clones, around 83% of them present only once. The germline CDR1 and CDR2 sequences are LNHDA and SQIVND (reference sequence). The V gene end was trimmed by 4 bases and the J gene end by 4 bases; junction bases not matched to a gene: 15. The CDR3 runs 19 residues. On this clone: Antigen: not known.

The sample was PBMCs. The sequence came from a human donor in good health. The chain has TRBV19 and TRBJ1-4; TRBD1 aligns across 10 bases. Written as DNA, the CDR3 is TGTGCCAGTAGTAAGTCCCTGGGACAGGGGTCGATCTATAATGAAAAACTGTTTTTT. The encoded protein is CASSKSLGQGSIYNEKLFF.